The 25 T cell receptor beta chains given below trace back to one sample, sequenced in a study of blood T cell repertoires in COVID-19. Clones were sequenced by immunoSEQ multiplex PCR, and TCRdb holds only the in-frame ones, with some missing. The table shows 150,000 to 200,000 clones, with roughly 82% occurring only once. The material sequenced was PBMCs or T cells enriched from blood (not recorded which). The source of these receptors is a woman in her sixties or seventies with acute COVID-19.

For this clone: A much larger clone differs by one base, so this may be a read error. The CDR3: CASSLGDKDSEQYF. In DNA, the CDR3 is TGTGCCAGCAGCTTAGGGGACAAGGACTCCGAGCAGTACTTC. V gene TRBV7-8 combines with J gene TRBJ2-7, with TRBD1 as a possible D gene (6 bases). This CDR3 is 14 amino acids long. Trimming took off 1 base at V and 6 bases at J, with 13 bases between the two ends. CDR1 and CDR2 from the germline V gene are SGHVS and FQNEAQ. Together with reference TRBV7-8 and TRBJ2-7, the CDR3 gives the full variable domain: GAGVSQSPRYKVAKRGQDVALRCDPISGHVSLFWYQQALGQGPEFLTYFQNEAQLDKSGLPSDRFFAERPEGSVSTLKIQRTQQEDSAVYLCASSLGDKDSEQYFGPGTRLTVT.

The chain couples TRBV19 to TRBJ1-6; maybe TRBD1 (5 bases). Between the trimmed V and J ends, which lost 5 bases and 8 bases, there was a span of 16 bases. The CDR3 loop spans 15 amino acids. CDR1 and CDR2 (germline): LNHDA, SQIVND (reference sequence). The CDR3 DNA reads as TGTGCCAGTAGTTCCCGGGGGGGAAGGGATTCACCCCTCCACTTT. Translated, it gives CASSSRGGRDSPLHF.

CDR3 residues: CASSKPGLPETQYF. The DNA for the CDR3 is TGTGCCAGCTCCAAACCGGGACTGCCGGAGACCCAGTACTTC. The J gene is TRBJ2-5, the V gene TRBV27, with D possibly being TRBD2 (6 bases). Trimming pared 8 bases from V and 5 bases from J, leaving 18 bases between. Germline loops: CDR1 MNHEY, CDR2 SMNVEV (reference sequence). The CDR3 length is 14 residues.

This clone was seen once. The J gene is TRBJ2-7, the V gene TRBV6-2 or TRBV6-3; 8 bases map to TRBD1. Trimming removed 6 bases from V and 1 base from J; junction bases left unmatched: 8. From germline, CDR1 is MNHEY and CDR2 SVGEGT. The CDR3 has 15 residues. CDR3 sequence: CASRPPGQASYEQYV. The CDR3 DNA reads TGTGCCAGCAGACCTCCGGGACAGGCTTCCTACGAGCAGTACGTC.

The J gene is TRBJ1-5, the V gene TRBV9, with a tentative D call TRBD1 (6 bases). The CDR3 extends over 14 amino acids. From germline, CDR1 is SGDLS and CDR2 YYNGEE. V was pared by 3 bases and J by 7 bases, with 14 bases between. In DNA, the CDR3 is TGTGCCAGCAGCGCAGGGGTCTTCGGGCAGCCCCAGCATTTT. This encodes CASSAGVFGQPQHF.

V and J are TRBV19 and TRBJ1-2; 8 bases are a match to TRBD1. The germline CDR1 and CDR2 sequences are LNHDA and SQIVND (reference sequence). This CDR3 comprises 14 residues. The trim removed 7 bases at V and 8 bases at J, leaving 12 bases unmatched. CDR3 DNA: TGTGCCAGTATAAAGGACAGGGCAGTAGGAGGCTACACCTTC. It codes for CASIKDRAVGGYTF.

This chain links TRBV5-6 with TRBJ2-1; TRBD1 matches 8 bases. CDR1 and CDR2 from the germline V gene are SGHDT and YYEEEE. The V and J ends lost 4 bases and 10 bases, in that order; junction bases with no gene match: 4. The CDR3 contains 12 residues. The CDR3, as DNA: TGTGCCAGCAGCCCCACAGGGGGAGAGCAGTTCTTC. This sequence encodes CASSPTGGEQFF. Filled out from reference TRBV5-6 and TRBJ2-1, the complete variable domain reads DAGVTQSPTHLIKTRGQQVTLRCSPKSGHDTVSWYQQALGQGPQFIFQYYEEEERQRGNFPDRFSGHQFPNYSSELNVNALLLGDSALYLCASSPTGGEQFFGPGTRLTVL.

This clone was recorded a few times. The V gene is TRBV4-1, the J gene TRBJ2-3; unclear D gene. The CDR3 runs to 14 residues. V shed 1 base and J shed 2 bases, with 7 bases lying between them. CDR1 is MGHRA and CDR2 is YSYEKL in the germline V gene. The CDR3 protein is CASSQGPVTDTQYF. In DNA, the CDR3 is TGCGCCAGCAGCCAAGGGCCCGTCACAGATACGCAGTATTTT.

The rearrangement joins TRBV9 to TRBJ2-6; D is unresolved. This CDR3 region has 16 residues. The V gene lost 0 bases and the J gene lost 1 base, with 8 bases spanning the gap. CDR1 is SGDLS and CDR2 is YYNGEE in the germline V gene. CDR3 protein: CASSVVPESGANVLTF. The DNA for the CDR3 is TGTGCCAGCAGCGTAGTCCCGGAGTCTGGGGCCAACGTCCTGACTTTC.

This chain uses TRBV20-1 with TRBJ1-1; D is unresolved. V was pared by 6 bases and J by 9 bases, with 11 bases between. The V gene's germline CDR1 is DFQATT and CDR2 SNEGSKA (reference sequence). The CDR3 has 10 amino acids. CDR3 residues: CSAGLNKAFF. For the CDR3, the DNA is TGCAGTGCCGGTTTAAATAAAGCTTTCTTT.

The chain couples TRBV18 to TRBJ2-1; TRBD1 matches at 8 bases. The germline V gene has CDR1 KGHSH and CDR2 LQKENI. The CDR3 length is 14 residues. The V gene end was trimmed by 2 bases and the J gene end by 6 bases; junction bases not matched to a gene: 3. This CDR3 reads CASSPTQGVNEQFF. CDR3 DNA sequence: TGTGCCAGCTCACCAACACAGGGGGTCAATGAGCAGTTCTTC.

The chain links TRBV2 to TRBJ1-5, with unresolved D. Germline assignment: CDR1 SNHLY and CDR2 FYNNEI. The V gene lost 9 bases and the J gene lost 3 bases, with 15 bases spanning the gap. The CDR3 has 14 residues. CDR3 sequence reads: CARSSGKSNQPQHF. The CDR3, as DNA: TGTGCCAGAAGCTCCGGGAAATCCAATCAGCCCCAGCATTTT.

This sequence joins TRBV4-2 and TRBJ2-1; 11 bases are shared with TRBD2. This CDR3 has 15 residues. After removal of 3 bases from V and 2 bases from J, the junction contained 0 bases not matched to a gene. Germline CDR1 and CDR2: LGHNA and YNFKEQ. The CDR3 reads CASSQGLAAYNEQFF. The CDR3 nucleotides read TGTGCCAGCAGCCAGGGACTAGCGGCCTACAATGAGCAGTTCTTC.

This clone was seen only once. The chain combines TRBV7-9 with TRBJ2-7; TRBD1 aligns across 7 bases. There are 16 residues in the CDR3. J gave up 1 base and V 1 base, and 7 bases lay outside the gene matches. CDR1 is SEHNR, CDR2 FQNEAQ, per germline (reference sequence). CDR3 protein: CASSLGSGGVSYEQYV. For the CDR3, the DNA is TGTGCCAGCAGCTTAGGGTCAGGGGGAGTTTCCTACGAGCAGTACGTC.

This chain links TRBV7-2 with TRBJ2-7; D not resolved. The germline CDR1 and CDR2 sequences are SGHTA and FQGNSA. The CDR3 is 14 amino acids. The V and J ends lost 1 base and 4 bases respectively, with 11 bases between them. Here the CDR3 DNA reads TGTGCCAGCAGCTTAGACGTGGCCCTGTACGAGCAGTACTTC. It yields the protein CASSLDVALYEQYF.

The chain uses TRBV30 and TRBJ1-1; D may be TRBD1 (5 bases). In germline, CDR1 is GTSNPN, CDR2 SVGIG (reference sequence). There are 14 residues in the CDR3. The V gene lost 4 bases and the J gene lost 2 bases, with 14 bases spanning the gap. The CDR3 loop is CAWTATGLNTEAFF. The CDR3 region has the DNA TGTGCCTGGACAGCCACAGGTTTAAACACTGAAGCTTTCTTT.

This clone was seen more than once but under ten times. The rearrangement uses TRBV3-1 (or the pseudogene TRBV3-2) and TRBJ2-3; 8 bases align to TRBD2. With 1 base clipped from V and 6 bases from J, the junction kept 15 bases outside the gene matches. The CDR3 spans 18 residues. Germline-derived CDR1 and CDR2 are LGHDT and YNNKEL (reference sequence). CDR3 loop: CASSQVPRSGRGADTQYF. The CDR3 DNA follows: TGTGCCAGCAGCCAAGTCCCACGAAGCGGGAGAGGGGCGGATACGCAGTATTTT.

This clone was seen only a few times. The chain joins TRBV18 to TRBJ1-6, with D possibly matching TRBD1 (5 bases). Per the germline V gene, CDR1 is KGHSH and CDR2 is LQKENI. V lost 3 bases and J 12 bases, leaving 24 bases between the germline ends. The CDR3 loop spans 17 amino acids. CDR3 loop: CASSPSQAGGKRGPLHF. DNA for the CDR3: TGTGCCAGCTCACCTTCACAGGCGGGGGGGAAACGCGGACCCCTCCACTTT.

The genes are TRBV19 and TRBJ1-2, with a possible D match to TRBD1 (5 bases). In germline, CDR1 is LNHDA, CDR2 SQIVND (reference sequence). The CDR3 runs 16 residues. V was cut by 1 base and J by 4 bases, with 16 bases left in between. The CDR3 protein is CASSIGRGGSSYGYTF. CDR3 DNA sequence: TGTGCCAGTAGTATAGGTCGGGGGGGTTCGAGCTATGGCTACACCTTC.

The chain recombines TRBV14 with TRBJ1-6; D uncertain. This CDR3 comprises 13 residues. Germline V gene data show CDR1 as SGHDN and CDR2 as FVKESK. Trimming stripped 5 bases from V and 9 bases from J, with 11 bases between. The CDR3 region is CASSSSRGSPLHF. In nucleotides, the CDR3 is TGTGCCAGCAGCTCATCACGCGGTTCACCCCTCCACTTT.

The chain links TRBV30 to TRBJ2-5; 7 nucleotides align to TRBD1. The germline CDR1 and CDR2 sequences are GTSNPN and SVGIG (reference sequence). The V segment lost 3 bases and the J segment 1 base; nucleotides outside the gene matches: 5. This CDR3 contains 14 residues. The CDR3 DNA is TGTGCCTGGAGACCCGCAGGGGGCCAAGAGACCCAGTACTTC. Amino acid sequence: CAWRPAGGQETQYF. Complete variable domain (other parts from reference TRBV30 and TRBJ2-5): SQTIHQWPATLVQPVGSPLSLECTVEGTSNPNLYWYRQAAGRGLQLLFYSVGIGQISSEVPQNLSASRPQDRQFILSSKKLLLSDSGFYLCAWRPAGGQETQYFGPGTRLLVL.

The chain combines TRBV21-1 with TRBJ1-3; the table calls TRBD1, which could not be checked here. TRBV21-1 is listed as a pseudogene. The CDR3 has 17 residues. The CDR3 region has the DNA TGTGCCAGCAGCAATAGTCCTGTCGAGACAGGGGAAAACACCATATATTTT. This gives the protein CASSNSPVETGENTIYF.

The V and J genes are TRBV12-3 or TRBV12-4 and TRBJ2-1; D is perhaps TRBD1 (6 bases). The CDR3 is 12 residues long. V shed 8 bases and J shed 7 bases, with 12 bases lying between them. The CDR3, as DNA: TGTGCCAGCGGATACAGGGTAAATGAGCAGTTCTTC. Translating it yields CASGYRVNEQFF.

The gene calls are TRBV7-9 and TRBJ2-7; possibly TRBD2 for D (6 bases). This CDR3 has 16 residues. Germline V gives CDR1 SEHNR, CDR2 FQNEAQ (reference sequence). Trimming removed 6 bases at V and 3 bases at J, with 21 bases between. The CDR3 reads CASSQYPGTENYEQYF. CDR3 coding DNA: TGTGCCAGCAGTCAGTACCCCGGGACTGAGAACTACGAGCAGTACTTC.

CDR3 coding DNA: TGTGCCAGCAGCCGCGAGAGAGGACAGCCCCAGCATTTT. It codes for CASSRERGQPQHF. This sequence joins TRBV4-2 and TRBJ1-5; D call uncertain. Germline CDR1 is LGHNA and CDR2 is YNFKEQ. This CDR3 is built from 13 residues. Trimming took off 4 bases at V and 7 bases at J, with 11 bases between the two ends.